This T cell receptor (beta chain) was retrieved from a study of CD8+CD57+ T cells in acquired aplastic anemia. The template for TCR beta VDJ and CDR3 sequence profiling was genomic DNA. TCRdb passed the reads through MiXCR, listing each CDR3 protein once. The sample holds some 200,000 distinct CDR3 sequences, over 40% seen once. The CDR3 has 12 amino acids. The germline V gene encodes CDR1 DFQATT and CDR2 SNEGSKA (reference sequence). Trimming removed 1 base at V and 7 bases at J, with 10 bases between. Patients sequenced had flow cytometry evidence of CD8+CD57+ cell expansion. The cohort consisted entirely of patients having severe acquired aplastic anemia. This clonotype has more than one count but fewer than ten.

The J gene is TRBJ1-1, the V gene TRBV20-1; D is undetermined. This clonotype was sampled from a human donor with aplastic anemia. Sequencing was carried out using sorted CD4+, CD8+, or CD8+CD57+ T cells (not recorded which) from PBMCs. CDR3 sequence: CSARVIGLEAFF. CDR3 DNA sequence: TGCAGTGCTAGAGTTATCGGGCTTGAAGCTTTCTTT.